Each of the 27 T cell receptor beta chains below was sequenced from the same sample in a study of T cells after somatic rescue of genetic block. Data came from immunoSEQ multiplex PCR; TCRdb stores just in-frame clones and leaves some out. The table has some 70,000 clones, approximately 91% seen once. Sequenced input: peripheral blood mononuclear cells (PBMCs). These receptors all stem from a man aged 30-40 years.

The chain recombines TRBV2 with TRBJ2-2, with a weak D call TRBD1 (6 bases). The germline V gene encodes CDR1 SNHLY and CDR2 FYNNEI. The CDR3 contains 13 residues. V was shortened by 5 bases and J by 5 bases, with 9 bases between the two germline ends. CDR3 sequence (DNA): TGTGCCAGCAGTCCAGGGGTGACCGGGGAGCTGTTTTTT. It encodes CASSPGVTGELFF.

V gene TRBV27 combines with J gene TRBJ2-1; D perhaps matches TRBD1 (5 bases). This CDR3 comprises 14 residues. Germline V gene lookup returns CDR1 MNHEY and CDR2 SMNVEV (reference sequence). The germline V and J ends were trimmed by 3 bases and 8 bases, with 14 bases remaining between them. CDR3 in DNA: TGTGCCAGCAGTTTCGGCCTAGGGGCATATGAGCAGTTCTTC. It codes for CASSFGLGAYEQFF.

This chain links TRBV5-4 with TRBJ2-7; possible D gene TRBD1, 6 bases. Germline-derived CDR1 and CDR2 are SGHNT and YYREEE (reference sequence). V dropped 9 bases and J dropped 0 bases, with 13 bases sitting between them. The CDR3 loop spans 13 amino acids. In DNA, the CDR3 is TGTGCCATCGGCGACAGGAGCTCCTACGAGCAGTACTTC. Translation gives CAIGDRSSYEQYF.

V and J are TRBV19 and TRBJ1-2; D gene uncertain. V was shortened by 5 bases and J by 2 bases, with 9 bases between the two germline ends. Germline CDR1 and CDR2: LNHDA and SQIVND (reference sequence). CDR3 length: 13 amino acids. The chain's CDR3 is CASSPVQNYGYTF. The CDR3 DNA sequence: TGTGCCAGTAGTCCCGTACAAAACTATGGCTACACCTTC.

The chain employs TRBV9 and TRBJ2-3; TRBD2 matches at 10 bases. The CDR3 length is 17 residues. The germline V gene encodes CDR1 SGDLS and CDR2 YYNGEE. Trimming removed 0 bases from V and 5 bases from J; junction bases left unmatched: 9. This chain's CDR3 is CASSVGIAGGRLDTQYF. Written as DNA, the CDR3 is TGTGCCAGCAGCGTAGGTATAGCGGGAGGAAGGTTAGATACGCAGTATTTT.

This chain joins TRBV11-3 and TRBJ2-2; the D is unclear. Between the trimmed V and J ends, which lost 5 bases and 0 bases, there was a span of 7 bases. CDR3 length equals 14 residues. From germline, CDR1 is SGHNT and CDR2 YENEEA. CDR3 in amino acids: CASSPSPNTGELFF. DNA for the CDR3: TGTGCCAGCAGCCCTTCCCCGAACACCGGGGAGCTGTTTTTT.

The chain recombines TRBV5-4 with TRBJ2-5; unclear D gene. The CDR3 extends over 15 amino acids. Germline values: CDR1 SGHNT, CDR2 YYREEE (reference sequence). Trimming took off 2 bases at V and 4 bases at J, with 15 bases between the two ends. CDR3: CASSFSRLGGETQYF. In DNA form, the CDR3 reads TGTGCCAGCAGCTTTTCCCGGCTAGGCGGAGAGACCCAGTACTTC.

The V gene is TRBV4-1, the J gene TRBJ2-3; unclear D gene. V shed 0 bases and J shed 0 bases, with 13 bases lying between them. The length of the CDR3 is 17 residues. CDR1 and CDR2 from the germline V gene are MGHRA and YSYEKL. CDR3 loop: CASSQDLVRGSTDTQYF. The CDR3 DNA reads TGCGCCAGCAGCCAAGATCTGGTTAGAGGTAGCACAGATACGCAGTATTTT.

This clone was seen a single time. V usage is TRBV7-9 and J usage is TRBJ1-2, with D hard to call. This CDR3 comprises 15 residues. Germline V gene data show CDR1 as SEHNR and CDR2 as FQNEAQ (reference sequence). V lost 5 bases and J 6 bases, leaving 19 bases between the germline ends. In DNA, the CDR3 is TGTGCCAGCAGCCCGGCGGACGGTTCGAGAGATGGCTACACCTTC. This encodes CASSPADGSRDGYTF.

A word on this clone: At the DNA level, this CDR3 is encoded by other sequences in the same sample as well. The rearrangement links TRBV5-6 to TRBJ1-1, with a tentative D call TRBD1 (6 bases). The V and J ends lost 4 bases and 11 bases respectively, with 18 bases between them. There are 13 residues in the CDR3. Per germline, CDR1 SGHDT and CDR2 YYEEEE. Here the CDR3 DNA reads TGTGCCAGCAGCCTGGGGGGGCGGGGCGAGGCTTTCTTT. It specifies CASSLGGRGEAFF.

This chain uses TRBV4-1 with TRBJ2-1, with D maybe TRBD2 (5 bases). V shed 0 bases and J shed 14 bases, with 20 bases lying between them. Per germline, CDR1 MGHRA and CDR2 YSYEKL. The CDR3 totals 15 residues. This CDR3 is CASSQEPGQLAAEFF. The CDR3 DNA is TGCGCCAGCAGCCAAGAGCCGGGTCAGCTGGCAGCGGAGTTCTTC.

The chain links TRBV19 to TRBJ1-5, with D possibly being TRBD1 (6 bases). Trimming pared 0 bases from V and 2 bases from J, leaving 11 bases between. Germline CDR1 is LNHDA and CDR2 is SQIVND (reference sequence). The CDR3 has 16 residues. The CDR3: CASSIDWGAGNQPQHF. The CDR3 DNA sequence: TGTGCCAGTAGTATAGATTGGGGGGCTGGCAATCAGCCCCAGCATTTT.

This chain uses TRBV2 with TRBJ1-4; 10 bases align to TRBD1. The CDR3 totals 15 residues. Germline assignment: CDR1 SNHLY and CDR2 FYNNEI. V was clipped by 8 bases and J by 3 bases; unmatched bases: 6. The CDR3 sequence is CASERQGAANEKLFF. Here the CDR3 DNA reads TGTGCCAGCGAGAGACAGGGGGCCGCTAATGAAAAACTGTTTTTT.

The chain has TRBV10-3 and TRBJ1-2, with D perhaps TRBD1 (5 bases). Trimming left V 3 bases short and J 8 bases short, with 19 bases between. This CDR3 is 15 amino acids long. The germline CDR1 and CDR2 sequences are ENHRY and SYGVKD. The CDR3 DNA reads TGTGCCATCAGTGATCCGGGGGAGGGTCTATTAGGCTACACCTTC. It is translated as CAISDPGEGLLGYTF.

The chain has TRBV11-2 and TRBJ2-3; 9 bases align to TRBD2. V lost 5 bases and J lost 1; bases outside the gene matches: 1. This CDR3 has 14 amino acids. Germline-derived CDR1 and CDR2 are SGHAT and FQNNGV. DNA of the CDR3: TGTGCCAGCAGCCTAGCGGGACGCACAGATACGCAGTATTTT. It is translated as CASSLAGRTDTQYF.

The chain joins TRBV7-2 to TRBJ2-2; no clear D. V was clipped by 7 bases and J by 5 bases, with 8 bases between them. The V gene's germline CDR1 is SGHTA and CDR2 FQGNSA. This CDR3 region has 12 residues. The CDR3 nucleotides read TGTGCCAGCAACTTTTGGACCGGGGAGCTGTTTTTT. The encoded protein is CASNFWTGELFF.

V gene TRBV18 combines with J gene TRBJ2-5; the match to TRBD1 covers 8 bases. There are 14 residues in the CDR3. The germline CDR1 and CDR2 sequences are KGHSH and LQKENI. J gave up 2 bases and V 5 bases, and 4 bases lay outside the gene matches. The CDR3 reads CASSTTGAQETQYF. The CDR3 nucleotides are TGTGCCAGCTCAACGACAGGGGCTCAAGAGACCCAGTACTTC.

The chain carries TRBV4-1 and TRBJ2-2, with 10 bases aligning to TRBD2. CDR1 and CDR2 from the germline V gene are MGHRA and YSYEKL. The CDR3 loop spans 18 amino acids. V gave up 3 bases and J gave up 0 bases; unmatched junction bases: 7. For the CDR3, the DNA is TGCGCCAGCAGCCATGTAGCGGGGGGCTCTGCGAACACCGGGGAGCTGTTTTTT. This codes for CASSHVAGGSANTGELFF.

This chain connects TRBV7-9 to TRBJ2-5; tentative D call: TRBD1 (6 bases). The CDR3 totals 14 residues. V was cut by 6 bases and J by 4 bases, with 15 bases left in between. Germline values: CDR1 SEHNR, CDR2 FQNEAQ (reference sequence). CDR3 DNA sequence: TGTGCCAGCAGTTTTGCACAGGGTCGAGAGACCCAGTACTTC. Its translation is CASSFAQGRETQYF.

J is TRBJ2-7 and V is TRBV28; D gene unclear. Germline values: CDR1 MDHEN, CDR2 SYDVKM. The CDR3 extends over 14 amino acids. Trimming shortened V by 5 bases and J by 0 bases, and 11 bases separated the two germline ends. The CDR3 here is CASSAGRPSYEQYF. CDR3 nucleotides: TGTGCCAGCAGTGCCGGCCGCCCCTCCTACGAGCAGTACTTC. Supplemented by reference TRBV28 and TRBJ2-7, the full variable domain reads DVKVTQSSRYLVKRTGEKVFLECVQDMDHENMFWYRQDPGLGLRLIYFSYDVKMKEKGDIPEGYSVSREKKERFSLILESASTNQTSMYLCASSAGRPSYEQYFGPGTRLTVT.

The CDR3 coding sequence is TGCGCCAGCAGCCAAGATGGGACAGGGGGCACTGAAGCTTTCTTT. It specifies CASSQDGTGGTEAFF. The chain links TRBV4-1 to TRBJ1-1; 11 nucleotides match TRBD1. V gave up 0 bases and J gave up 4 bases; unmatched junction bases: 1. The CDR3 has 15 residues. Germline values: CDR1 MGHRA, CDR2 YSYEKL.

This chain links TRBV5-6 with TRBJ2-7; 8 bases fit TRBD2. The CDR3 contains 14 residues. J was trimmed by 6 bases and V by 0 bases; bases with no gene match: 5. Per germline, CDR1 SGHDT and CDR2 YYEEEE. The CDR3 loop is CASSLGAGVSEQYF. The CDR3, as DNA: TGTGCCAGCAGCTTGGGAGCGGGAGTCTCCGAGCAGTACTTC.

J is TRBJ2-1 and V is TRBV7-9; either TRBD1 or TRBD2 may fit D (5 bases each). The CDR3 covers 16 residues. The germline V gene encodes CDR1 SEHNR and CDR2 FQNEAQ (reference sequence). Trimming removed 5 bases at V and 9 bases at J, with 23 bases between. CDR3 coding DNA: TGTGCCAGCAGCCCTAGAGAGACCGGGACGGCAGGTGAGCAGTTCTTC. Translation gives CASSPRETGTAGEQFF.

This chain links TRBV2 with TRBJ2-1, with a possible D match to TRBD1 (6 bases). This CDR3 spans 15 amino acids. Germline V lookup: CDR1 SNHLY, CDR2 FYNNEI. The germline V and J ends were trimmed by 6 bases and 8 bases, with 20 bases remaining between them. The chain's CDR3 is CASRTTGHRLYEQFF. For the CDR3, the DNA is TGTGCCAGCAGGACAACGGGACACCGCCTCTATGAGCAGTTCTTC.

The CDR3 nucleotides read TGTGCCAGCAGCCAAGACCAGCAAGAGACCCAGTACTTC. Translation gives CASSQDQQETQYF. V is TRBV4-2 and J is TRBJ2-5; D gene uncertain. CDR3 length: 13 residues. V lost 0 bases and J 2 bases, leaving 4 bases between the germline ends. Germline V gene data show CDR1 as LGHNA and CDR2 as YNFKEQ.

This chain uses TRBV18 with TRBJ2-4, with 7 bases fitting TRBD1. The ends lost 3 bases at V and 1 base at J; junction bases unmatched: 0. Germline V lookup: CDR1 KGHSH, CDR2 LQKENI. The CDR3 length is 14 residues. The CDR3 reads CASSPDRAKNIQYF. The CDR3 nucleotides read TGTGCCAGCTCACCGGACAGGGCCAAAAACATTCAGTACTTC.

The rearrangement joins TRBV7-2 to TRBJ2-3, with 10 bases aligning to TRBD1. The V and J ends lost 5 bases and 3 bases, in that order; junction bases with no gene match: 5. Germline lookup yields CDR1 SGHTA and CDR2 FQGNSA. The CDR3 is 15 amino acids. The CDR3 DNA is TGTGCCAGCAGCCCCCGACAGGGGGCTACAGATACGCAGTATTTT. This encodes CASSPRQGATDTQYF.